This section outlines one TCR beta chain sequence together with its context. Its recognized antigen is unknown. No base-level quality is on record; no much larger clone is a single base apart. The data stem from a study of human T cells and chemical hapten exposure (dated by TCRdb to the early 2020s). Concerning the study at large: For sensitization, 2% DPC in acetone was applied to a 2 cm by 2 cm area of upper inner arm skin. Throughout the approximately 25-week study period, patients were also given weekly therapeutic DPC doses on the scalp. Patch testing was done on the upper back using Finn chambers containing 0.01% DPC, and results were scored after 6 days according to International Contact Dermatitis Research Group standards. Libraries were pooled for sequencing, and variation in per-sample TCR yields was attributed mainly to small differences in library volumes within the pool. Alopecia areata with under or over 50% scalp involvement, alopecia totalis and alopecia universalis were represented in the patient cohort, which was mostly female. The study tracked peripheral blood TCR repertoire changes in vivo during primary and secondary sensitization to the hapten diphenylcyclopropenone (DPC) in alopecia patients. Blood was sampled from patients pre-sensitization (week 0) and at 2, 6 and about 24 weeks after DPC sensitization. Twenty-nine alopecia patients gave blood for TCR sequencing at one to four time points (pre-sensitization, 2, 6 and 24 weeks). What the research found in general, with its limitations: Because all patients had alopecia, a presumed autoimmune disease, the immune response of the patients might differ from that of healthy individuals. Compared with pre-sensitization or healthy control sets, expanded TCRs formed significantly more large CDR3 similarity clusters, which is consistent with antigen-driven responses. Repeated subsampling changed both the strength of the expansion versus patch-test correlation and the threshold at which that correlation became significant. The number of PT1 expanded TCRs positively correlated with patch test score, significant at thresholds 8, 16 and 32 but not 4. DPC sensitization did not change the number of TCRs with a frequency above 1 in 1000, and there was no evidence of changes in global repertoire structure.

Inclusive of the bounding cysteine and phenylalanine, the CDR3 is 16 residues long. Only CDR3 DNA remains: 48 bases, in frame from the first base. Sequences SGHAT (CDR1) and FQDESV (CDR2) are obtained from the germline V gene (reference sequence). V is trimmed back by 5 bases and J by 0 bases, and the junction contains 8 bases that no gene match accounts for. The time point label corresponds to: patch test 3, about 24 weeks after DPC sensitization. Interpreted using the paper, the treatment or condition label stands for: therapeutic diphenylcyclopropenone sensitization with weekly scalp DPC. At every patch-test visit, the blood draw took place before the patch test was put on. Patients were considered eligible if aged 18 to 70, diagnosed with alopecia and deemed suitable for DPC therapy, and patients were excluded if pregnant. Total RNA was extracted from unfractionated whole blood collected in Tempus Blood RNA tubes.

The receptor library was made with RACE. The reads were generated on a NextSeq 500. Library preparation attached unique molecular identifiers to individual cDNA molecules for quantitative, reproducible TCR counting. Each blood RNA sample was used to sequence both TCR alpha and TCR beta chains. The study's processing was this. The median number of TCRs per sample was 90,000 to 100,000, ranging from about 23,224 to 700,000. The Decombinator software suite was used to annotate V, J and CDR3 in the TCR reads. Every sample was subsampled to the same number of TCRs (28,000) for the PS versus PT1 abundance plots. TCRs were defined as expanded if absent before sensitization and observed at least eight times at the 2-week time point. TCRdb reran the public reads through fastp at Q25 and MiXCR, keeping productive beta chains. Each CDR3 protein appears once, grouped with its most common genes and DNA. The V and J calls follow TCRdb's processing rather than the paper's. Present in this sample are just over 95,000 distinct CDR3 sequences, 27% of which were seen just once. About 9.3% of the sample is in the top ten clones.

Sequenced here: whole blood, sampled in connection with sensitization to the hapten diphenylcyclopropenone (DPC). The source is a middle-aged man with alopecia areata. Some clones in this sample may be carry-over from other donors' samples. The V and J segments used are TRBV11-1 and TRBJ1-1, with 8 bases in between that match TRBD1. The sequenced DNA: TGTGCCAGCAGCCCGTACAGGGGGGATATGAACACTGAAGCTTTCTTT. It specifies CASSPYRGDMNTEAFF.